The clone carrying this TCR beta chain was observed at least ten times. This specimen comes from a study of neurological immune-mediated disorders. The germline V gene has CDR1 SGHRS and CDR2 YFSETQ. This CDR3 is built from 13 residues. V shed 3 bases and J 5 bases; nucleotides not matched to a gene: 4. TCRdb itself ran the 5' RACE reads through MiXCR, one entry per CDR3 protein. Of over 35,000 distinct CDR3 sequences in the sample, less than 5% were seen once. J is TRBJ1-1 and V is TRBV5-1, with 7 bases fitting TRBD1. The clonotype was recovered from a young man with multiple sclerosis. The source material was PBMCs. The CDR3 protein is CASSWDSRTEAFF. The CDR3 region has the DNA TGCGCCAGCAGCTGGGACAGCAGGACTGAAGCTTTCTTT.